The table lists the clone carrying this TCR beta chain with many counts. The antigen remains undetermined. The record originates from a study of cytomegalovirus exposure and HLA in healthy donors. Study-level results: TCR beta V- and J-gene trimming was later associated with a missense DCLRE1C variant. Later analysis found that TCR beta chains associated with HLA were more clonally expanded than other, equally common chains. Confirmation in vitro established that three CMV-associated chains were specific for CMV antigens.

The primer mix had 60 Vbeta and 13 Jbeta primers. The protocol was immunoSEQ multiplex PCR, while the TCRdb copy is restricted to in-frame clones and leaves out a portion. The table has around 160,000 clones, roughly 79% seen once. CDR1 is GTSNPN and CDR2 is SVGIG in the germline V gene (reference sequence). CDR3 length: 15 residues. Between the trimmed V and J ends, which lost 1 base and 3 bases, there was a span of 15 bases. The sequencing input was PBMCs. V gene TRBV30 combines with J gene TRBJ1-1; possible D gene TRBD1, 6 bases. The clonotype comes from a man in his forties or fifties in good health and CMV-seropositive. CDR3 residues: CAWSGFGGRDTEAFF. CDR3 bases: TGTGCCTGGAGTGGGTTTGGGGGCCGAGACACTGAAGCTTTCTTT.